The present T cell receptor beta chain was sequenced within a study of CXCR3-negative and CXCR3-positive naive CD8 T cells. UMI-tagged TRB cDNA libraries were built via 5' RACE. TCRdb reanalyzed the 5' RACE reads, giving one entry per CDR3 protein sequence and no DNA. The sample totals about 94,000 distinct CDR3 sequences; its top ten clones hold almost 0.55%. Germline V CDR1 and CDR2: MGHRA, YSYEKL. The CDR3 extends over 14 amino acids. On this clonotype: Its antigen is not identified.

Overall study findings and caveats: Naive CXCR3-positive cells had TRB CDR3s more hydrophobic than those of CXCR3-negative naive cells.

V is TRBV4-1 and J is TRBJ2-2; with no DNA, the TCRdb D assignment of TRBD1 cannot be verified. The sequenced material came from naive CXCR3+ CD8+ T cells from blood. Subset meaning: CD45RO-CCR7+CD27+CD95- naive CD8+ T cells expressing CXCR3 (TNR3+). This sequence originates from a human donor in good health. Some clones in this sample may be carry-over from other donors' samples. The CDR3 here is CASSQGRDTGELFF.